The clone carrying this TCR beta chain was seen a handful of times. What it binds is unknown. Trimming at V came to 4 bases and at J to 3 bases, leaving 11 bases not matched to a gene. This CDR3 has 18 residues. The data were taken from a study of blood T cells in healthy people across ages. Overall study results and limits: Older individuals had lower TCR beta diversity per million T cells (the decline was roughly linear).

A second PCR, run for roughly 7 to 12 cycles, used a sample-barcoded 5' primer plus a J-beta primer mix. Paired-end reads containing CDR3 totaled no fewer than 2.5 million for each sample. MiXCR was run by TCRdb on the 5' RACE reads, yielding one entry per CDR3 protein. The top ten hold 2% to 2.5% of the sample, which has about 1.8 million distinct CDR3 sequences, about 50% seen once. This TCR derives from a woman aged 40 to 49 in good health. Sequencing was done on a sample of blood. This rearrangement joins TRBV12-3 or TRBV12-4 to TRBJ2-7; 14 positions match TRBD2. CDR3 in DNA: TGTGCCAGCAGTTCCGCCGGGACTAGCGGGGGCCCTTTCTACGAGCAGTACTTC. Encoded protein: CASSSAGTSGGPFYEQYF.